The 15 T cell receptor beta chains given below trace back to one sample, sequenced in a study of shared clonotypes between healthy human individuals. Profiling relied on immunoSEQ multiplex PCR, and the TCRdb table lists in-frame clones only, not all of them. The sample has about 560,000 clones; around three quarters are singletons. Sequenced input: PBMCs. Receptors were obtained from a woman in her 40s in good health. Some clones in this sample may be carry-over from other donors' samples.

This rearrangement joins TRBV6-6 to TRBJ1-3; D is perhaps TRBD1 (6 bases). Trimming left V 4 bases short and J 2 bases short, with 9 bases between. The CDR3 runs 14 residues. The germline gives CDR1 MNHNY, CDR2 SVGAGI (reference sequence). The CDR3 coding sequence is TGTGCCAGCAGTTCACAGGGAACTGGAAACACCATATATTTT. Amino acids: CASSSQGTGNTIYF.

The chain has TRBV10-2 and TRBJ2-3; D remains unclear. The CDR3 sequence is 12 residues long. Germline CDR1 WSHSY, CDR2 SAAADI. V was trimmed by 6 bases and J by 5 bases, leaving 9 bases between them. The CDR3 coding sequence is TGCGCCAGCAGCAAGATACGAGATACGCAGTATTTT. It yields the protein CASSKIRDTQYF.

The DNA for the CDR3 is TGTGCCAGCAGCGATGGTGGCGGGGGCAGCTCCTACAATGAGCAGTTCTTC. Encoded protein: CASSDGGGGSSYNEQFF. The chain links TRBV7-2 to TRBJ2-1, with D perhaps TRBD2 (7 bases). The CDR3 sequence is 17 residues long. From germline, CDR1 is SGHTA and CDR2 FQGNSA. Trimming shortened V by 5 bases and J by 0 bases, and 17 bases separated the two germline ends.

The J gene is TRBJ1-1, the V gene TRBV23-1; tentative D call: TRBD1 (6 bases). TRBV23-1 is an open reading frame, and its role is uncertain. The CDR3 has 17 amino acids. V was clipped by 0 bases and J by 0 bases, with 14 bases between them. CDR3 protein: CASSQSAGGRLNTEAFF. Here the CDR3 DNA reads TGCGCCAGCAGTCAATCTGCGGGGGGGCGATTGAACACTGAAGCTTTCTTT.

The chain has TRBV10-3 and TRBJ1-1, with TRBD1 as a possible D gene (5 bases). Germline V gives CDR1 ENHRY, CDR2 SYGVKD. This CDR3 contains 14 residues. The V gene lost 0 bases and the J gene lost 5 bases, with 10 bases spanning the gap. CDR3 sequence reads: CAISESGGETEAFF. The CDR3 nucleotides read TGTGCCATCAGTGAGTCGGGAGGGGAGACTGAAGCTTTCTTT.

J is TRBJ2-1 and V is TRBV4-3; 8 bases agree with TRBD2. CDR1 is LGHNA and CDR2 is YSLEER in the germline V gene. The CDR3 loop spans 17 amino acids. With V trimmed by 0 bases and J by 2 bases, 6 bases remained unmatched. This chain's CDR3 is CASSQDPREGPYNEQFF. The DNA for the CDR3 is TGCGCCAGCAGCCAAGATCCACGGGAGGGCCCCTACAATGAGCAGTTCTTC.

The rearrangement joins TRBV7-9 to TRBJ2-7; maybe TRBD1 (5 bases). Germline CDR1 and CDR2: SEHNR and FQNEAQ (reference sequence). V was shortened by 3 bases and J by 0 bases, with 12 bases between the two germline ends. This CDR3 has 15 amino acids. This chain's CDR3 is CASSLERTSSYEQYF. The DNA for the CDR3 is TGTGCCAGCAGCTTGGAAAGGACAAGCTCCTACGAGCAGTACTTC. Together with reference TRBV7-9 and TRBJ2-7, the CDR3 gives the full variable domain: DTGVSQNPRHKITKRGQNVTFRCDPISEHNRLYWYRQTLGQGPEFLTYFQNEAQLEKSRLLSDRFSAERPKGSFSTLEIQRTEQGDSAMYLCASSLERTSSYEQYFGPGTRLTVT.

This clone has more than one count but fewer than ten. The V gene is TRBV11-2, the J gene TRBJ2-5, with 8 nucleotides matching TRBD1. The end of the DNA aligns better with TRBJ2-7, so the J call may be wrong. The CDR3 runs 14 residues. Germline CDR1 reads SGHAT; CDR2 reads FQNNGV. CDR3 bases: TGTGCCAGCAGCTCGACAGGGGTTAGCTACGAGCAGTACTTC. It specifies CASSSTGVSYEQYF.

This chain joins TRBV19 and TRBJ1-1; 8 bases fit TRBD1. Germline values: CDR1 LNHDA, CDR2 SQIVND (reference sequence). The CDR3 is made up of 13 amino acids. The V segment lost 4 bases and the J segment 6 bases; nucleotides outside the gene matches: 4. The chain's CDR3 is CASSRTTGAEAFF. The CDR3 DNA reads TGTGCCAGTAGTAGGACGACAGGGGCTGAAGCTTTCTTT.

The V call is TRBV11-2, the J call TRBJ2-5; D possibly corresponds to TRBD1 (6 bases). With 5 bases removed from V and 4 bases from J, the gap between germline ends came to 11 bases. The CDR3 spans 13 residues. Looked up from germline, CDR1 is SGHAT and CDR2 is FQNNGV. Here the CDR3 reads CASSPGTLETQYF. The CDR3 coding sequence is TGTGCCAGCAGCCCCGGGACATTAGAGACCCAGTACTTC.

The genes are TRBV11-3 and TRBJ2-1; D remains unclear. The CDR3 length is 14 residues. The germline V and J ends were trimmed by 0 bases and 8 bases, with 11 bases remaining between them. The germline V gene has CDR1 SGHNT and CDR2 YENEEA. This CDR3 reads CASSLDRIVDEQFF. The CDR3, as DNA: TGTGCCAGCAGCTTAGACAGGATCGTCGATGAGCAGTTCTTC.

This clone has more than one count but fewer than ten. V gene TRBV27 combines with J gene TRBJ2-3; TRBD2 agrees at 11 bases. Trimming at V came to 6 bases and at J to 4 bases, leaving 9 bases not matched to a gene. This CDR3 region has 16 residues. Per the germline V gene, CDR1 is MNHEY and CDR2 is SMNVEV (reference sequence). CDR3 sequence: CASRLGLAVGADTQYF. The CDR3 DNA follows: TGTGCCAGCAGGCTGGGACTAGCGGTCGGAGCAGATACGCAGTATTTT.

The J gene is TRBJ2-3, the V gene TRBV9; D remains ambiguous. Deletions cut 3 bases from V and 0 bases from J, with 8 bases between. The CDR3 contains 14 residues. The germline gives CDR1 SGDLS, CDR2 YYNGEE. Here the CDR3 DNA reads TGTGCCAGCAGCGGAGTTTGGAGCACAGATACGCAGTATTTT. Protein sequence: CASSGVWSTDTQYF.

The CDR3 protein is CASSLTGTSPYEQYF. In DNA, the CDR3 is TGTGCCAGCAGCTTGACCGGGACTAGCCCCTACGAGCAGTACTTC. The V and J genes are TRBV28 and TRBJ2-7; TRBD2 agrees at 9 bases. This CDR3 contains 15 residues. Germline assignment: CDR1 MDHEN and CDR2 SYDVKM. With 6 bases clipped from V and 2 bases from J, the junction kept 8 bases outside the gene matches.

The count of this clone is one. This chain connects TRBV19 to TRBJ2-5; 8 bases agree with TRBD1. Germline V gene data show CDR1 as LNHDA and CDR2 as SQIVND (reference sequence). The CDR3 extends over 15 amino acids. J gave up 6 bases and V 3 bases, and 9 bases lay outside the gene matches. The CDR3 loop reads CASSMAGGQLKTQYF. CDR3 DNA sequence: TGTGCCAGTAGTATGGCAGGGGGCCAGCTGAAGACCCAGTACTTC.